This record covers a single T cell receptor (beta chain). PCR used 60 Vbeta primers and 13 Jbeta primers. TCRdb's copy holds only in-frame clones and misses some; the assay was immunoSEQ multiplex PCR. The specimen's table records around 140,000 clones. The data originate from a study of cytomegalovirus exposure and HLA in healthy donors. The CDR3 sequence is 14 residues long. The germline V gene encodes CDR1 MNHEY and CDR2 SMNVEV (reference sequence). The V gene end was trimmed by 5 bases and the J gene end by 10 bases; junction bases not matched to a gene: 11. This receptor was taken from a woman aged 40 to 50 in good health and CMV-seronegative. The gene calls are TRBV27 and TRBJ2-1; the match to TRBD2 covers 7 bases. Source material: PBMCs. The CDR3 here is CASSQTWEGREQFF. CDR3 DNA: TGTGCCAGCAGTCAAACCTGGGAGGGCCGGGAGCAGTTCTTC.